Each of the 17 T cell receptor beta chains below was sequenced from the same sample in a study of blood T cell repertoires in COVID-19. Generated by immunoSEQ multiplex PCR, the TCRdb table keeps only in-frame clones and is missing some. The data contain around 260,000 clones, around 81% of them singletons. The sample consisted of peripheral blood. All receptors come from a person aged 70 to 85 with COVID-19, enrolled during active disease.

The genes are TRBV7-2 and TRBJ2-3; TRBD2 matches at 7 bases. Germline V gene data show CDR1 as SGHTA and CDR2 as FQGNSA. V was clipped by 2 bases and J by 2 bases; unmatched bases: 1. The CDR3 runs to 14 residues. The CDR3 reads CASSLLAATDTQYF. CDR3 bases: TGTGCCAGCAGCTTACTAGCGGCCACAGATACGCAGTATTTT.

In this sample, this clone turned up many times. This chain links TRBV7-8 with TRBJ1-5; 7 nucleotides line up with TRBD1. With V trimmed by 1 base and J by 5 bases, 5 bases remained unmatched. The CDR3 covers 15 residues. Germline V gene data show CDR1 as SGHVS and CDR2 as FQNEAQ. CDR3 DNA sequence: TGTGCCAGCAGCTTAGATGGGACAGACGATCAGCCCCAGCATTTT. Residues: CASSLDGTDDQPQHF.

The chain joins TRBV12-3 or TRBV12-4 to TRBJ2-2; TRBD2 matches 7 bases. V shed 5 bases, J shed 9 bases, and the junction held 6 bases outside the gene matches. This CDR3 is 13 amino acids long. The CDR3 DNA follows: TGTGCCAGCAGTATAGGCGGGAGTCGGGAGCTGTTTTTT. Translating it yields CASSIGGSRELFF.

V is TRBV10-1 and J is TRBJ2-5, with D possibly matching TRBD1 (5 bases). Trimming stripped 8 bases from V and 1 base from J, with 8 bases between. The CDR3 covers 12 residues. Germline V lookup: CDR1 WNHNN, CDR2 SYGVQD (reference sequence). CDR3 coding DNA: TGCGCCAGCCGGACACTCCAAGAGACCCAGTACTTC. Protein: CASRTLQETQYF.

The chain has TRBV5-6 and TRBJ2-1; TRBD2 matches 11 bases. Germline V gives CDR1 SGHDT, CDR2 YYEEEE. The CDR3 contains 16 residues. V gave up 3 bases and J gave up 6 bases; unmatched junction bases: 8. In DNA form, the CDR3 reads TGTGCCAGCAGCTACCCTAGCGGGGGGACGGGCAATGAGCAGTTCTTC. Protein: CASSYPSGGTGNEQFF. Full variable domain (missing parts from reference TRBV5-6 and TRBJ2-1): DAGVTQSPTHLIKTRGQQVTLRCSPKSGHDTVSWYQQALGQGPQFIFQYYEEEERQRGNFPDRFSGHQFPNYSSELNVNALLLGDSALYLCASSYPSGGTGNEQFFGPGTRLTVL.

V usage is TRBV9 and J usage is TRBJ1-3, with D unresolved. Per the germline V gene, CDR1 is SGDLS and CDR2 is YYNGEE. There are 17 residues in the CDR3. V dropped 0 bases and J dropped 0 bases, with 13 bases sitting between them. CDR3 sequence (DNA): TGTGCCAGCAGCGTAGCTGGGCGGGCCAACTCTGGAAACACCATATATTTT. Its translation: CASSVAGRANSGNTIYF.

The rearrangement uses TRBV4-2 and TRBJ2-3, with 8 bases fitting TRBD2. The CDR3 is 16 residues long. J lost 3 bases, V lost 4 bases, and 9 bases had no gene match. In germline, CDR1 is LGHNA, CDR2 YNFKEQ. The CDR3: CASSPQPGGRTDTQYF. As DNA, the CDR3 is TGTGCCAGCAGCCCCCAGCCGGGGGGGAGGACAGATACGCAGTATTTT.

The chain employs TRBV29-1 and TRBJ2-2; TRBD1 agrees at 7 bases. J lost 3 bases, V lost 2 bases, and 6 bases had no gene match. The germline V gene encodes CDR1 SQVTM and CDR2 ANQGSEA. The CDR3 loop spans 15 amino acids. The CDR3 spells CSVERIGQDTGELFF. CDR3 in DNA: TGCAGCGTTGAACGGATCGGACAGGACACCGGGGAGCTGTTTTTT.

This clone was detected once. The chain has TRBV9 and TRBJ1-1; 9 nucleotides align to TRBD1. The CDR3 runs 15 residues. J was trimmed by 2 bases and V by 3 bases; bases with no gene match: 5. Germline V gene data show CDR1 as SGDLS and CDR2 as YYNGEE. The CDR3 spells CASSETGGRNTEAFF. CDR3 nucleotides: TGTGCCAGCAGCGAAACAGGGGGCAGAAACACTGAAGCTTTCTTT.

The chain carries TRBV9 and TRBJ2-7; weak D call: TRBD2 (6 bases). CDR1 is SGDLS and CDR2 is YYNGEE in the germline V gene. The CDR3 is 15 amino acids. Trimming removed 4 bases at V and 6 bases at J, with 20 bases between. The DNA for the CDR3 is TGTGCCAGCAGCCCTAGAGGAGCGGGCCCACGCGAGCAGTACTTC. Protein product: CASSPRGAGPREQYF. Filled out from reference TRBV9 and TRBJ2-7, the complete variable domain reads DSGVTQTPKHLITATGQRVTLRCSPRSGDLSVYWYQQSLDQGLQFLIQYYNGEERAKGNILERFSAQQFPDLHSELNLSSLELGDSALYFCASSPRGAGPREQYFGPGTRLTVT.

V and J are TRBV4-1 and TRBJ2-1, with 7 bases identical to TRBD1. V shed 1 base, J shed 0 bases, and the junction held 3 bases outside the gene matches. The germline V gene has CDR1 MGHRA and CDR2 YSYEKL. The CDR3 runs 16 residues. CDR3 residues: CASSQGAGGSYNEQFF. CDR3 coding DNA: TGCGCCAGCAGCCAAGGGGCAGGGGGCTCCTACAATGAGCAGTTCTTC.

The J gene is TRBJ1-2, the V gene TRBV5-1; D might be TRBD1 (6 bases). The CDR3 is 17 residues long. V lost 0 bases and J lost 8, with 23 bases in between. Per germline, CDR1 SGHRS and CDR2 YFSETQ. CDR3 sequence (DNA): TGCGCCAGCAGCTTGGAGGGATATACAGGGAAAGCGGCCGGCTACACCTTC. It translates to CASSLEGYTGKAAGYTF.

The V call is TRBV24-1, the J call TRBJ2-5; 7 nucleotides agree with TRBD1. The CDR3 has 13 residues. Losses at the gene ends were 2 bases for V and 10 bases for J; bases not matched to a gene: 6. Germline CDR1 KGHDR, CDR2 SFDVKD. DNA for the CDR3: TGTGCCACCAGTGATTCCTTGACAGGGCGCCAGTACTTC. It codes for CATSDSLTGRQYF.

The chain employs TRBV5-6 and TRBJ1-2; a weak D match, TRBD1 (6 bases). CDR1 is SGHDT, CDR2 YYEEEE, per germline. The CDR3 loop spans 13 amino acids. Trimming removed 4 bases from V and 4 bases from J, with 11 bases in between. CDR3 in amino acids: CASSKQGPYGYTF. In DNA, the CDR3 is TGTGCCAGCAGCAAACAGGGCCCCTATGGCTACACCTTC.

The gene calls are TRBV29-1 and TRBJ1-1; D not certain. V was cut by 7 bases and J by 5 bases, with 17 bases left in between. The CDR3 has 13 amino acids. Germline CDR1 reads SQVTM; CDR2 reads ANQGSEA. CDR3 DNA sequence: TGCAGCGCCAGCCTTTCGACTGGTACTGAAGCTTTCTTT. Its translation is CSASLSTGTEAFF. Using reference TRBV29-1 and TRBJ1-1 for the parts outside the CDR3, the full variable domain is SAVISQKPSRDICQRGTSLTIQCQVDSQVTMMFWYRQQPGQSLTLIATANQGSEATYESGFVIDKFPISRPNLTFSTLTVSNMSPEDSSIYLCSASLSTGTEAFFGQGTRLTVV.

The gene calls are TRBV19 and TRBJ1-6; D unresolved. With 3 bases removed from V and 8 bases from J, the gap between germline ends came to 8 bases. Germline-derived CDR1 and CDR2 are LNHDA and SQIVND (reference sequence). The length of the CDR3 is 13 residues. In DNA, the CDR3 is TGTGCCAGTAGTATTTCGTCCGATTCACCCCTCCACTTT. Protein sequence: CASSISSDSPLHF.

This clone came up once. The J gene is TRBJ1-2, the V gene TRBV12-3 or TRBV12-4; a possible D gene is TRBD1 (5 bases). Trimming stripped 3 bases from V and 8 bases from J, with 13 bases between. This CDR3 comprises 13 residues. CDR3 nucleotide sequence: TGTGCCAGCAGTTTCCAGGGCGCGGGGGGCTACACCTTC. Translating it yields CASSFQGAGGYTF.